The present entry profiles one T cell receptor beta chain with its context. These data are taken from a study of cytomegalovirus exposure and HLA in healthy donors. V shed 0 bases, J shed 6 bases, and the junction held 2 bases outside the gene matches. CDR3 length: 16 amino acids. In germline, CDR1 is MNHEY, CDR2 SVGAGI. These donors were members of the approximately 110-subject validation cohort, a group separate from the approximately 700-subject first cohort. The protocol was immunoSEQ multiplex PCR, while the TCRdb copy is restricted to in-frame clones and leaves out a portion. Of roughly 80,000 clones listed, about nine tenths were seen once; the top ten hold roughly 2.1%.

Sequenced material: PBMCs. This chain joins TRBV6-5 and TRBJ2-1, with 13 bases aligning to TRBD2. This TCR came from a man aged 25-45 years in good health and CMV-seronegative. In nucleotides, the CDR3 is TGTGCCAGCAGTTACTCGACTAGCGGGAGGCCCAATGAGCAGTTCTTC. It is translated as CASSYSTSGRPNEQFF.